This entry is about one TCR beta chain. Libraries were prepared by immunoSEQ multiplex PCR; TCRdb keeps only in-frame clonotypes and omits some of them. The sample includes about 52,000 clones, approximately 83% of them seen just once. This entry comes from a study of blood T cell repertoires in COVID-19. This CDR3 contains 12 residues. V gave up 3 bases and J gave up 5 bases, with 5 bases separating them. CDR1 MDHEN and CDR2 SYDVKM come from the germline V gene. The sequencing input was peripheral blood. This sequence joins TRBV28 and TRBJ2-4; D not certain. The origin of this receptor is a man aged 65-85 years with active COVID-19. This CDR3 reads CASSFSENIQYF. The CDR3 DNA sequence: TGTGCCAGCAGTTTTTCAGAAAACATTCAGTACTTC.